These 23 T cell receptor beta chains were sequenced from one sample in a study of cytomegalovirus exposure and HLA in healthy donors. Amplification used 60 Vbeta primers and 13 Jbeta primers. Here immunoSEQ multiplex PCR was the method, and the copy in TCRdb shows in-frame clones only, minus some. The sample lists 150,000 to 200,000 clones; approximately 12% were seen once. Sample: PBMCs. These receptors came from a man between 45 and 60 years old in good health and CMV-seropositive.

The chain has TRBV19 and TRBJ2-1; TRBD1 matches at 9 bases. Germline values: CDR1 LNHDA, CDR2 SQIVND (reference sequence). J was trimmed by 7 bases and V by 10 bases; bases with no gene match: 14. The CDR3 covers 15 residues. The DNA for the CDR3 is TGTGCCACCCAACCTGGGGACAGGGCGTGGAATGAGCAGTTCTTC. This encodes CATQPGDRAWNEQFF.

This clone was counted only a few times. V and J are TRBV5-1 and TRBJ2-7; D might be TRBD1 (5 bases). Trimming took off 4 bases at V and 2 bases at J, with 7 bases between the two ends. The CDR3 is made up of 12 amino acids. Germline V lookup: CDR1 SGHRS, CDR2 YFSETQ. In DNA, the CDR3 is TGCGCCAGCAGCGACAGTACCTACGAGCAGTACTTC. Amino acids: CASSDSTYEQYF.

Regarding this clone: Within the sample, other DNA sequences also encode this same CDR3. The chain joins TRBV5-4 to TRBJ2-2; the match to TRBD1 covers 9 bases. Looked up from germline, CDR1 is SGHNT and CDR2 is YYREEE (reference sequence). The V and J ends lost 3 bases and 5 bases, in that order; junction bases with no gene match: 11. The CDR3 is 17 residues long. CDR3 residues: CASSSGTGPQNTGELFF. The DNA of the CDR3 is TGTGCCAGCAGCTCCGGGACAGGGCCTCAGAATACCGGGGAGCTGTTTTTT.

This clone was observed a handful of times. The chain has TRBV5-1 and TRBJ2-3, with TRBD2 identical over 12 bases. Per germline, CDR1 SGHRS and CDR2 YFSETQ. This CDR3 spans 15 amino acids. V lost 1 base and J lost 4; bases outside the gene matches: 1. Here the CDR3 DNA reads TGCGCCAGCAGCTTGCGGACTAGCGGGGCAGATACGCAGTATTTT. Protein sequence: CASSLRTSGADTQYF.

This clone was detected a few times. The chain uses TRBV6-5 and TRBJ1-4, with D possibly being TRBD1 (5 bases). Germline values: CDR1 MNHEY, CDR2 SVGAGI. CDR3 length equals 14 residues. V lost 6 bases and J 0 bases, leaving 8 bases between the germline ends. The chain's CDR3 is CASSAGATNEKLFF. CDR3 bases: TGTGCCAGCAGCGCGGGGGCAACTAATGAAAAACTGTTTTTT.

The chain links TRBV11-2 to TRBJ2-3, with TRBD1 matching over 9 bases. The germline CDR1 and CDR2 sequences are SGHAT and FQNNGV. The CDR3 totals 16 residues. V shed 5 bases and J 4 bases; nucleotides not matched to a gene: 10. CDR3 in amino acids: CASSIGTGLRADTQYF. In DNA form, the CDR3 reads TGTGCCAGCAGCATCGGGACAGGGTTACGGGCAGATACGCAGTATTTT.

V gene TRBV2 combines with J gene TRBJ1-5; D is ambiguous. Germline CDR1 is SNHLY and CDR2 is FYNNEI. V shed 7 bases and J shed 3 bases, with 13 bases lying between them. The CDR3 runs 14 residues. CDR3 in amino acids: CASKMGNPNQPQHF. The CDR3 DNA reads TGTGCCAGCAAGATGGGCAATCCCAATCAGCCCCAGCATTTT.

The V and J genes are TRBV7-8 and TRBJ1-2; D not resolved. The V and J ends lost 5 bases and 2 bases respectively, with 9 bases between them. Germline CDR1 is SGHVS and CDR2 is FQNEAQ. The CDR3 has 13 amino acids. As DNA, the CDR3 is TGTGCCAGCAGCCCCAACCTAAACTATGGCTACACCTTC. This encodes CASSPNLNYGYTF. The whole variable domain, remainder taken from reference TRBV7-8 and TRBJ1-2, is GAGVSQSPRYKVAKRGQDVALRCDPISGHVSLFWYQQALGQGPEFLTYFQNEAQLDKSGLPSDRFFAERPEGSVSTLKIQRTQQEDSAVYLCASSPNLNYGYTFGSGTRLTVV.

This clone came up a few times. The chain joins TRBV6-1 to TRBJ1-1; D unresolved. Germline V gene data show CDR1 as MNHNS and CDR2 as SASEGT. Trimming took 6 bases from V and 7 from J, leaving 12 bases between them. This CDR3 region has 12 residues. The CDR3 DNA is TGTGCCAGCAGCGATCCGGTGCTTGAAGCTTTCTTT. This translates into CASSDPVLEAFF.

The gene calls are TRBV19 and TRBJ2-7; D may be TRBD1 (6 bases). Germline V CDR1 and CDR2: LNHDA, SQIVND (reference sequence). Trimming shortened V by 0 bases and J by 3 bases, and 21 bases separated the two germline ends. This CDR3 is 18 amino acids long. The CDR3 loop is CASSIDSTGSTQFYEQYF. For the CDR3, the DNA is TGTGCCAGTAGTATAGATTCGACAGGCTCTACCCAGTTCTACGAGCAGTACTTC. Drawing the rest from reference TRBV19 and TRBJ2-7, the complete variable domain is DGGITQSPKYLFRKEGQNVTLSCEQNLNHDAMYWYRQDPGQGLRLIYYSQIVNDFQKGDIAEGYSVSREKKESFPLTVTSAQKNPTAFYLCASSIDSTGSTQFYEQYFGPGTRLTVT.

This chain connects TRBV7-9 to TRBJ2-7; D unresolved. CDR1 is SEHNR, CDR2 FQNEAQ, per germline (reference sequence). Between the trimmed V and J ends, which lost 1 base and 3 bases, there was a span of 10 bases. There are 14 residues in the CDR3. CDR3 DNA sequence: TGTGCCAGCAGCTTAGGCAGCCTAAACTACGAGCAGTACGTC. Encoded protein: CASSLGSLNYEQYV.

The chain recombines TRBV11-3 with TRBJ1-1, with TRBD1 matching over 9 bases. This CDR3 contains 16 residues. V trimming: 6 bases; J trimming: 4 bases; junction bases outside the gene matches: 12. Germline V gives CDR1 SGHNT, CDR2 YENEEA. CDR3 loop: CASRSRQGGPSTEAFF. CDR3 sequence (DNA): TGTGCCAGCAGGAGTAGACAGGGGGGCCCTAGCACTGAAGCTTTCTTT.

This clone has more than one count but fewer than ten. V usage is TRBV19 and J usage is TRBJ2-1, with D perhaps matching TRBD1 (6 bases). Trimming took 2 bases from V and 7 from J, leaving 12 bases between them. From germline, CDR1 is LNHDA and CDR2 SQIVND (reference sequence). The CDR3 is 14 amino acids. CDR3 residues: CASSIWGHGNEQFF. In DNA, the CDR3 is TGTGCCAGTAGTATATGGGGGCATGGGAATGAGCAGTTCTTC.

The gene calls are TRBV19 and TRBJ2-1; the match to TRBD2 covers 8 bases. The CDR3 loop spans 15 amino acids. Trimming took 5 bases from V and 0 from J; bases not matched to a gene: 3. Looked up from germline, CDR1 is LNHDA and CDR2 is SQIVND (reference sequence). CDR3 sequence reads: CASSFGGVSYNEQFF. CDR3 coding DNA: TGTGCCAGTAGTTTCGGGGGGGTCTCCTACAATGAGCAGTTCTTC.

This clone was recorded a few times. The CDR3 DNA sequence: TGTGCCAGCAGCTTGTGGCAGGGAGGCTATGGCTACACCTTC. Translating it yields CASSLWQGGYGYTF. The rearrangement uses TRBV5-6 and TRBJ1-2, with D possibly TRBD1 on 5 matching bases. Germline V lookup: CDR1 SGHDT, CDR2 YYEEEE. The CDR3 runs 14 residues. The V end lost 1 base, the J end lost 4 bases, and 11 bases lay between the germline ends.

This clone was detected a few times. This CDR3 is CASSVGGLAGGRGEQFF. CDR3 DNA: TGTGCCAGCAGCGTAGGTGGGCTAGCGGGGGGGCGGGGTGAGCAGTTCTTC. The chain combines TRBV9 with TRBJ2-1, with TRBD2 matching 12 bases. Germline CDR1 SGDLS, CDR2 YYNGEE. The CDR3 has 17 residues. The V gene end was trimmed by 0 bases and the J gene end by 9 bases; junction bases not matched to a gene: 10. The full variable domain, in which reference TRBV9 and TRBJ2-1 provide the parts outside the CDR3, is DSGVTQTPKHLITATGQRVTLRCSPRSGDLSVYWYQQSLDQGLQFLIQYYNGEERAKGNILERFSAQQFPDLHSELNLSSLELGDSALYFCASSVGGLAGGRGEQFFGPGTRLTVL.

This clone was detected only a few times. The genes are TRBV15 and TRBJ2-2, with D tentatively TRBD1 (5 bases). Germline CDR1 and CDR2: LNHNV and YYDKDF (reference sequence). The ends were cut back, 8 bases at V and 2 bases at J, with 15 bases in the middle. There are 15 residues in the CDR3. The CDR3 spells CATRFWQGNTGELFF. CDR3 DNA sequence: TGTGCCACCCGTTTCTGGCAGGGTAACACCGGGGAGCTGTTTTTT.

The rearrangement joins TRBV6-6 to TRBJ2-1; 7 nucleotides match TRBD1. V dropped 4 bases and J dropped 3; count of bases not matched to a gene: 6. Germline V gene lookup returns CDR1 MNHNY and CDR2 SVGAGI (reference sequence). CDR3 size: 15 residues. Here the CDR3 reads CASSLGQPIYNEQFF. Here the CDR3 DNA reads TGTGCCAGCAGTTTGGGACAGCCGATCTACAATGAGCAGTTCTTC.

This clone turned up a few times. The V gene is TRBV6-5, the J gene TRBJ2-1, with a weak D call TRBD2 (6 bases). In germline, CDR1 is MNHEY, CDR2 SVGAGI. Trimming took off 4 bases at V and 9 bases at J, with 16 bases between the two ends. The CDR3 runs to 14 residues. CDR3 sequence: CASSLLADLVEQFF. The DNA of the CDR3 is TGTGCCAGCAGTTTACTAGCAGACCTGGTTGAGCAGTTCTTC.

The rearrangement uses TRBV27 and TRBJ2-5, with TRBD1 matching 9 bases. The CDR3 has 15 amino acids. Germline V gene sequence: CDR1 MNHEY, CDR2 SMNVEV (reference sequence). The junction had 11 bases not matched to a gene; V was cut back by 6 bases and J by 6 bases. CDR3 region: CASRTDRGVGKTQYF. CDR3 bases: TGTGCCAGCAGGACAGACAGGGGGGTCGGGAAGACCCAGTACTTC.

This CDR3 is CSVAGLVIDTQYF. The CDR3 nucleotides are TGCAGCGTGGCGGGACTAGTGATAGATACGCAGTATTTT. The J gene is TRBJ2-3, the V gene TRBV29-1; 8 nucleotides match TRBD2. V was pared by 6 bases and J by 5 bases, with 7 bases of the junction left unmatched. The germline V gene has CDR1 SQVTM and CDR2 ANQGSEA. CDR3 length: 13 amino acids.

The chain employs TRBV18 and TRBJ1-1; 9 bases align to TRBD1. The CDR3 is 14 amino acids. CDR1 is KGHSH and CDR2 is LQKENI in the germline V gene. V dropped 8 bases and J dropped 3; count of bases not matched to a gene: 7. This CDR3 is CASLHRGPDTEAFF. The CDR3 DNA is TGTGCCAGCCTACACAGGGGGCCGGACACTGAAGCTTTCTTT.

The chain uses TRBV9 and TRBJ2-5, with 8 bases that match TRBD2. The CDR3 is made up of 15 amino acids. The germline V gene encodes CDR1 SGDLS and CDR2 YYNGEE. J lost 4 bases, V lost 2 bases, and 7 bases had no gene match. The CDR3: CASSVNGGAGETQYF. The CDR3 DNA sequence: TGTGCCAGCAGCGTCAACGGGGGGGCAGGAGAGACCCAGTACTTC.